This entry describes one T cell receptor beta chain. This clonotype has just a few counts. The antigen it binds to is not known. The record has no base qualities; no much larger clone is one base away. This record comes from a study of T cell repertoires in cytomegalovirus infection (dated by TCRdb to the late 2010s). For the study in its entirety: Peptide stimulations targeted recently identified HLA-C-restricted CMV epitopes, whose presentation resists viral immunomodulation, together with well-studied HLA-B-restricted epitopes. Because public TCR beta signatures pointed to carriage of CMV infection together with the matching HLA type, the HLA type of each donor mattered for the analysis.

The listed sequencing device is Illumina HiSeq 1500. TCRdb reprocessing: public reads trimmed at Q25 with fastp, clones called with MiXCR, in-frame beta chains kept. Under each unique CDR3 protein, matching rows form one entry showing the most common genes and DNA. Within this sample are 700,000 to 850,000 distinct CDR3 sequences, with about 33% of them counted one time only. The ten most abundant clones make up around an eighth of the sample. Germline trimming amounts to 4 bases on V and 5 bases on J, with 13 as the count of junction bases outside the gene matches. The CDR3 spans 16 residues, from the cysteine through the phenylalanine. Solely the CDR3 DNA is kept, with 48 bases framed from the first base. Per the germline V gene (reference sequence), SEHNR is the CDR1 and FQNEAQ is the CDR2. General conclusions and limits of the study: Carriers of CMV infection plus the relevant HLA type were discriminated by the cumulative frequency of public TCR beta family members in the study cohort and in an independent 352-donor cohort. In the ex vivo response, HLA-C-restricted CMV-specific TCR beta clonotypes were dominant, and in two of eight donors the single most frequent clonotype came from this HLA-C-restricted group.

Sample treatment or condition, as interpreted from the label and publication: in vitro stimulation with specific CMV peptide epitopes to enrich CMV-specific T cells. The sequence was collected from a human donor in good health (CMV status not recorded). Some clones in this sample may be carry-over from other donors' samples. The sequenced sample was cultured CD8+ T cells from PBMCs, obtained from culture after CMV antigen stimulation. The V gene is TRBV7-9 and the J gene is TRBJ1-1, and 7 bases in between align with TRBD1. The CDR3 is CASSSTDRDSGTEAFF. The DNA is as follows: TGTGCCAGCAGCTCGACTGACAGGGACTCGGGGACTGAAGCTTTCTTT.